Here is one T cell receptor beta chain with its context. In its sample, this clone was seen many times. There is no known antigen for this receptor. The CDR3 is cut off 3 residues early in the read; its end comes from the germline J gene. For sequencing input, CVID and control samples contributed equivalent amounts of genomic DNA. For every sample, a 60 bp segment covering the rearranged TCRbeta CDR3 region was amplified and then sequenced. The immunoSEQ assay, a bias-corrected multiplex PCR combined with high-throughput sequencing, was used for TCRbeta amplification. Regarding the original processing steps: Every unique nucleotide sequence was considered a clone and was annotated with V, D and J genes, copy number and frequency. Sequences were labeled productive if in frame, and non-productive if out of frame or containing stop codons. As previously described, Shannon's entropy was used to calculate clonality. The predicted amino acid sequences of productive clones were used to derive mean CDR3 Kyte-Doolittle hydropathy. Scaled V gene usage was hierarchically clustered using Manhattan distance and complete linkage with the R hclust function. Sharing of clones by CDR3 amino acid sequence was evaluated by resampling 12 repertoires per group over 100 rounds. The repertoires were searched for about 70 published EBV-specific and 245 published CMV-specific TCRbeta sequences. A couple of CVID samples that yielded fewer than 10,000 sequences were excluded from the analysis, so approximately 40 CVID repertoires were retained. As stored in TCRdb, this immuneACCESS dataset retains in-frame rearrangements with V and J assigned. A fraction of the clones does not appear; measured against another copy, unresolved V genes explain less than half of the discrepancy, and the remainder lacks a known reason. The V and J calls and the clone size are those of that table, but D and trimming were determined from the DNA. Listed for this sample are tens of thousands of clones, none observed only a single time. The ten most abundant clones make up 1.7% of the sample.

The data were taken from a study of T cell clonality in common variable immunodeficiency (dated by TCRdb to the mid-2010s). The paper's findings and limits, for the study overall: The authors noted that sequencing repertoires of T cell subpopulations would be needed to clarify what caused the increased clonality in CVID. Differences among patients in the CVID cohort limited the correlations between repertoire features and clinical complications. Fewer deletions and N-nucleotide insertions were reportedly observed in CVID TCRbeta sequences, and highly modified clones with 13 or more V deletions were reportedly absent from CVID TCRbeta sequences. Fewer TCRbeta clones were shared among CVID subjects than among healthy controls (p < 0.0001). Even though DNA input was the same, control samples had an average of about 90,000 unique sequences each, compared with about 31,000 in CVID samples. Compared with healthy controls, CVID subjects showed increased TCRbeta clonality (t-test p = 0.018), a feature most characteristic of about a third of subjects.

Most of the CVID patients and most of the healthy controls were of Caucasian heritage. Heparinized peripheral whole blood samples of roughly 4.5 to 8 ml were collected from each donor. Genomic DNA from adults with common variable immune deficiency (CVID) and from healthy adult controls was used to sequence TCRbeta CDR3 repertoires. The control group was made up of some 22 healthy adult volunteers (about 10 male and some twelve female) whose ages ranged from roughly 23 to 70 years, with a mean age of approximately 35. Diluted blood was density-centrifuged over Hypaque 1077 or Ficoll-Paque to isolate peripheral blood mononuclear cells. Genomic DNA was obtained from unsorted mononuclear cells through either Qiagen column purification or a centrifugation-based method. CDR1 and CDR2 are read off the germline V gene as KGHSH and LQKENI. From cysteine to phenylalanine, the CDR3 is 14 amino acids long. Sequencing covers 33 bases of the CDR3, shown here with the frame starting at base 1. Relative to germline, V is missing 5 bases and J is missing 0 bases, with 4 bases of the junction outside any gene match.

The V gene is TRBV18 and the J gene is TRBJ2-7, and 7 bases in between align with TRBD2. The clonotype comes from a person aged 18-70 years in good health. Material: peripheral blood mononuclear cells. CDR3 DNA (partial): TGTGCCAGCTCAACGCAGCGGGACTCCTACGAG. This encodes CASSTQRDSYE. The entire CDR3 sequence reads CASSTQRDSYEQYF.